Sequencing of this T cell receptor (beta chain) was carried out in a study of blood T cell repertoires in COVID-19. Study-level information: Both acute and convalescent COVID-19 samples were obtained from the United States, Italy and Spain. PBMCs, B-cell-depleted T cells, or T cells provided the cDNA or gDNA that made up the material.

This clone has just one count. V gave up 5 bases and J gave up 4 bases; unmatched junction bases: 10. CDR1 SGHAT and CDR2 FQNNGV come from the germline V gene. The CDR3 covers 17 residues. In the original analysis: Amplified reference gene primers provided the basis for estimating nucleated cell counts. Sequenced by immunoSEQ multiplex PCR; TCRdb stores in-frame clones only, minus some. The V and J calls and clone size are taken from that table; D and trimming were inferred from the DNA. Seen here are 150,000 to 200,000 clones, roughly nine tenths observed once, and the top ten hold under 2.5%. Sample: peripheral blood. The rearrangement joins TRBV11-2 to TRBJ2-4; 11 bases fit TRBD2. The sequence derives from a man aged 65 to 85 with active or convalescent COVID-19. The CDR3 coding sequence is TGTGCCAGCAGCCCGGGGGGGGGACTAGCGGTAAAAAACATTCAGTACTTC. Amino acids: CASSPGGGLAVKNIQYF.